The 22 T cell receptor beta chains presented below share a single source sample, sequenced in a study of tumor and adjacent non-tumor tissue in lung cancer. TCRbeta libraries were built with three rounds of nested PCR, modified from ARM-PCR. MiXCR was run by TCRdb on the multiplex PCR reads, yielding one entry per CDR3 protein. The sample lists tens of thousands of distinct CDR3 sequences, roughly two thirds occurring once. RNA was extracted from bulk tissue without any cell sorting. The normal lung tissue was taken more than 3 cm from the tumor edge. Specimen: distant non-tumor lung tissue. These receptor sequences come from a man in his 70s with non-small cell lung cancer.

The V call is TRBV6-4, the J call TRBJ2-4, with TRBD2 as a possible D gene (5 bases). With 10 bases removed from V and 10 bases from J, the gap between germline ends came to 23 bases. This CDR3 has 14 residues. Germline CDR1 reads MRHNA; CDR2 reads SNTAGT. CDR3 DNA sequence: TGTGCCAACAGCGTAGGCGTGAGGGCCCGTATTCAGTACTTC. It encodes CANSVGVRARIQYF.

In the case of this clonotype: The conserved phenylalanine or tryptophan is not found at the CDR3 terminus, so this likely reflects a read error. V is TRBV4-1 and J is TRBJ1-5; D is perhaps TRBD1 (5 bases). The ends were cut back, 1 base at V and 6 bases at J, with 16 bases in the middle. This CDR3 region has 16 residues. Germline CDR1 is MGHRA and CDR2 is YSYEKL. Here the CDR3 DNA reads TGCGCCAGCAGCCAAGGACAGACGTCCCTTCCTCAGCCCCAGCATTTA. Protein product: CASSQGQTSLPQPQHL.

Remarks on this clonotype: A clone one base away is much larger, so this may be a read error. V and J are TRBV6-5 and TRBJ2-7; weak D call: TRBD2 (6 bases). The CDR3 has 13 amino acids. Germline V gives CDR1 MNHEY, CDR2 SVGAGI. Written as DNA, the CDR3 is TGTGCCAGTACCCTCATGGGGGGTACGAAGCAGCACTTC. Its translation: CASTLMGGTKQHF.

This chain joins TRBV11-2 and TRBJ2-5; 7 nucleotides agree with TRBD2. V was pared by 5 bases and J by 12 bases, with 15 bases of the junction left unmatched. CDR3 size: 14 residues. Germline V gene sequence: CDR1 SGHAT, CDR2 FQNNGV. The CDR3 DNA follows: TGTGCCAGCAGCACCTGGGAGGGCCAAGAGGCCAAGTACTTC. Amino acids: CASSTWEGQEAKYF.

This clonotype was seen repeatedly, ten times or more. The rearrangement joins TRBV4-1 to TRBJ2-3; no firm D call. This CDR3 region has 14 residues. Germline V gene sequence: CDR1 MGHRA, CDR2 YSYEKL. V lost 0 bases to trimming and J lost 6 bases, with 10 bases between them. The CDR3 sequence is CASSQDPGPDTQYF. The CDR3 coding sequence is TGCGCCAGCAGCCAAGATCCGGGTCCCGATACGCAGTATTTT.

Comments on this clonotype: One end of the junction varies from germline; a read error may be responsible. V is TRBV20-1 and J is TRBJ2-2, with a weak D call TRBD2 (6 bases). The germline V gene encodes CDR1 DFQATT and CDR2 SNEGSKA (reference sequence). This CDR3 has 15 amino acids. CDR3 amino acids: CNARYSLASTGKLFF. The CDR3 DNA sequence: TGCAATGCTAGATACTCGCTAGCGAGCACCGGGAAGCTGTTTTTT.

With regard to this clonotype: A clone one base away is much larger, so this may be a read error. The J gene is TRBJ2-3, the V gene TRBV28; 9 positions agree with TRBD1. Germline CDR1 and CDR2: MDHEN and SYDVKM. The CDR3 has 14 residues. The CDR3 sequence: CVSSSGQGPDTQYF. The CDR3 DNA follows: TGTGTCAGCAGTTCGGGACAGGGTCCCGATACGCAGTATTTT.

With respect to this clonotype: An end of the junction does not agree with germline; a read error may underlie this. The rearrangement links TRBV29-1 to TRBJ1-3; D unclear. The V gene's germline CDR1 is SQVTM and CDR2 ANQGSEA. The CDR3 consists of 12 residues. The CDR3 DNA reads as TGCAGCCATGGGAGCTCTGGAGACACCATATATTTT. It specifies CSHGSSGDTIYF.

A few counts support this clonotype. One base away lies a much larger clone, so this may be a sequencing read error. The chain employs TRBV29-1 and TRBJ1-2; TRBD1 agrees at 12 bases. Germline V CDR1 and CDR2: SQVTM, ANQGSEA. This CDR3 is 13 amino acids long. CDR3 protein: CSVPGQGAYGHTF. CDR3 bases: TGCAGCGTGCCGGGACAGGGGGCATATGGCCACACCTTC. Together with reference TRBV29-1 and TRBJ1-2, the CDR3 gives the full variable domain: SAVISQKPSRDICQRGTSLTIQCQVDSQVTMMFWYRQQPGQSLTLIATANQGSEATYESGFVIDKFPISRPNLTFSTLTVSNMSPEDSSIYLCSVPGQGAYGHTFGSGTRLTVV.

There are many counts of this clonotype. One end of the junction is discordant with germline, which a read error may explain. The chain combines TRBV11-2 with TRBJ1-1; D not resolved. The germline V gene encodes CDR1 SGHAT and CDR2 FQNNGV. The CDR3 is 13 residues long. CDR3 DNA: TGTGCCAGCACCGAATCCCCGAACACTGGAGCTTTCTTT. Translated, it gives CASTESPNTGAFF.

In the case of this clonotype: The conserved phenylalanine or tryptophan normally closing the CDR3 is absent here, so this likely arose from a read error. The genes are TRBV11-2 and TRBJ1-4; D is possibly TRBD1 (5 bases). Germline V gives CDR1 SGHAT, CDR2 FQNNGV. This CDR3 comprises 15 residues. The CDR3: CASSPQGGVGEKLFL. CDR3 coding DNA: TGCGCCAGCAGCCCCCAGGGAGGGGTAGGAGAAAAACTGTTTCTT.

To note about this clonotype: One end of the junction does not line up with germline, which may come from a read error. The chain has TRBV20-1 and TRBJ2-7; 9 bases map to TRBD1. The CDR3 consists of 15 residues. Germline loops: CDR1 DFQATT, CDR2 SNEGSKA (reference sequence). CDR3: CTARDLDRGTHEQYF. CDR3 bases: TGCACTGCTAGAGATCTGGACAGGGGCACCCACGAGCAGTACTTC.

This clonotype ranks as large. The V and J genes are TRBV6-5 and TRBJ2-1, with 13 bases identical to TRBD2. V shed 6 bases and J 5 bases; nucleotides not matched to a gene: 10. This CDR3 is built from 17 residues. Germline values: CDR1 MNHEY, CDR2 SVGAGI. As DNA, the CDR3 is TGTGCCAGCAGACGACTAGCGGGAGGACGATCGGACAATGAGCAGTTCTTC. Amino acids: CASRRLAGGRSDNEQFF.

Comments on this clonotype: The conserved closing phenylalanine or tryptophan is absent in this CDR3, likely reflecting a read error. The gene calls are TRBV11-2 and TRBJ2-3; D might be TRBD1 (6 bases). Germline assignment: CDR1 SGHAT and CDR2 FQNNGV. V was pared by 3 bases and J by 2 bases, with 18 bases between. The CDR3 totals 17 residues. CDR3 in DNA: TGTGCCAGCAGCTTGCACCCGGGACAACGCCACACAGATACGCAGTATCTT. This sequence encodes CASSLHPGQRHTDTQYL.

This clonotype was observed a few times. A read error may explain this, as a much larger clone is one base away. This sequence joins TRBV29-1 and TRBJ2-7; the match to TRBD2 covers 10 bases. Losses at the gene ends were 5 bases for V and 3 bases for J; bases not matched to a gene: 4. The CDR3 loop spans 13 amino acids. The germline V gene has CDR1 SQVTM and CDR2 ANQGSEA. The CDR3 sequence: CSVPGTSVYEQYF. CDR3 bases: TGCAGCGTTCCCGGGACTAGCGTCTACGAGCAGTACTTC.

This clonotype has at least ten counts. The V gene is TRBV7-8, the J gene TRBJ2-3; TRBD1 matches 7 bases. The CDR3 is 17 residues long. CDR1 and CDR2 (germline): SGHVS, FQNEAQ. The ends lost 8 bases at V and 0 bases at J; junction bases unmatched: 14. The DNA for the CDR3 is TGTGCCAGCTTACCCCGACCGACAGGGCTTAGCACAGATACGCAGTATTTT. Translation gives CASLPRPTGLSTDTQYF.

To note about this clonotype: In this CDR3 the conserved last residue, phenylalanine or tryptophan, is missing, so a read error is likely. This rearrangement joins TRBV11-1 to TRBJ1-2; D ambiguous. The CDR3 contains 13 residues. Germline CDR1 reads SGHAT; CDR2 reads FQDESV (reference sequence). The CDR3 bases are TGCGCCAGCAGCTTGGAGAGAGGAAATGGCTACACCTCC. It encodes CASSLERGNGYTS.

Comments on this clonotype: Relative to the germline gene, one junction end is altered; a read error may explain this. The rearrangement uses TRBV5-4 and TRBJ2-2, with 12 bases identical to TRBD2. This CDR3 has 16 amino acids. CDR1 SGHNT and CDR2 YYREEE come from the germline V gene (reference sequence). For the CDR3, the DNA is TGTGCCAGCAGCGCAGGACTAGCGGGGAACACCGGGGAGCCGTTTTTT. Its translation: CASSAGLAGNTGEPFF.

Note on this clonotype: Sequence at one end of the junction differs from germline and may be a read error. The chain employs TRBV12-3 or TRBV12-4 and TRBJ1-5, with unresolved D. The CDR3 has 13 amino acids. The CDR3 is CASSLAPNQPQHF. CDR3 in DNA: TGTGCCAGCAGTTTGGCTCCGAATCAGCCACAGCATTTT.

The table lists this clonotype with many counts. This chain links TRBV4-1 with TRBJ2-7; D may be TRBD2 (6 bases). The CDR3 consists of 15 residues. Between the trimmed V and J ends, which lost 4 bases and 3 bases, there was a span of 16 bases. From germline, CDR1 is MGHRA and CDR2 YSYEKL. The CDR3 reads CASSPRGGVHYEQYF. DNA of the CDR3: TGCGCCAGCAGCCCCCGTGGAGGGGTCCACTACGAGCAGTACTTC.

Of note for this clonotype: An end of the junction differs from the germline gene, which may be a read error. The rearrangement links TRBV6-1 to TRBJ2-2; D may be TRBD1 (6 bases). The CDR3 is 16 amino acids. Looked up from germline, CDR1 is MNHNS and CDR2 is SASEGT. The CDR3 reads CASGDSQGSDTEKLFF. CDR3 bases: TGTGCCAGCGGTGATTCACAGGGTTCGGACACCGAGAAGCTGTTTTTT.

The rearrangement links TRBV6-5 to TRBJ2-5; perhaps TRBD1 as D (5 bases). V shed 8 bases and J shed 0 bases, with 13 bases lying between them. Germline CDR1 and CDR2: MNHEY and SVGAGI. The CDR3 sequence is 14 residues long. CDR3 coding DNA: TGTGCCAGCCAGCACCAGGACAACCAAGAGACCCAGTACTTC. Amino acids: CASQHQDNQETQYF.